These T cell receptor beta chains were read from a single sample in a study of spatial heterogeneity in lung cancer. TCRdb recomputed calls from the 5' RACE reads with MiXCR, one row per CDR3 protein. The sample lists 1,300 or so distinct CDR3 sequences; over 9.5% were seen once. The source material was lung tumor tissue, sampled at surgery. Receptor source: a male donor with early-stage non-small cell lung cancer. Each CDR3 is given with its conserved first and last residue. A D gene is named only where the DNA matches it firmly. Expanded clones are given a class, and other clones once, few, many or no size at all.

abundance: many
j_gene: TRBJ2-1
v_gene: TRBV6-2/TRBV6-3
d_gene: -
CDR3nt: TGTGCCAGCACCCCATCCCCCGGGACAACAGACAATGAGCAGTTCTTC
CDR3aa: CASTPSPGTTDNEQFF

abundance: large
j_gene: TRBJ2-7
v_gene: TRBV28
d_gene: -
CDR3nt: TGTGCCAGCAGTTACCAGCGGCCCTCCTACGAGCAGTACTTC
CDR3aa: CASSYQRPSYEQYF

abundance: medium-sized
j_gene: TRBJ2-7
v_gene: TRBV20-1
d_gene: TRBD2
CDR3nt: TGCAGTGCCCCGGACGTGGCTAGCGGGAGCTCCGAGCAGTACTTC
CDR3aa: CSAPDVASGSSEQYF

abundance: medium-sized
j_gene: TRBJ2-2
v_gene: TRBV7-7
d_gene: -
CDR3nt: TGTGCTAGCAGCTTATCTAGAGACGGGGAGCTGTTTTTT
CDR3aa: CASSLSRDGELFF

abundance: -
j_gene: TRBJ2-7
v_gene: TRBV3-1
d_gene: -
CDR3nt: TGTGCCAGCAGCCTGCTTAGCGTTTCATCCTACGAGCAGTACTTC
CDR3aa: CASSLLSVSSYEQYF

abundance: large
j_gene: TRBJ2-3
v_gene: TRBV7-8
d_gene: TRBD2
CDR3nt: TGTGCCAGCAGCTTAGGGGGACTAGTCCCAGATACGCAGTATTTT
CDR3aa: CASSLGGLVPDTQYF

abundance: medium-sized
j_gene: TRBJ2-2
v_gene: TRBV27
d_gene: -
CDR3nt: TGTGCCAGCAGTCTACAGGCCACCGGGGAGCTGTTTTTT
CDR3aa: CASSLQATGELFF

abundance: -
j_gene: TRBJ1-4
v_gene: TRBV7-8
d_gene: TRBD1
CDR3nt: TGTGCCAGCAGCATAGGACAGGAGGAAAAACTGTTTTTT
CDR3aa: CASSIGQEEKLFF

abundance: large
j_gene: TRBJ1-2
v_gene: TRBV5-4
d_gene: -
CDR3nt: TGTGCCAGCAGCTTGGCAGGGCTCTATGGCTACACCTTC
CDR3aa: CASSLAGLYGYTF

abundance: large
j_gene: TRBJ1-4
v_gene: TRBV6-6
d_gene: TRBD1
CDR3nt: TGTGCCAGCAGTTCGACAGGGTATGAAAAACTGTTTTTT
CDR3aa: CASSSTGYEKLFF

abundance: medium-sized
j_gene: TRBJ1-1
v_gene: TRBV10-1
d_gene: -
CDR3nt: TGCGCCAGCAGCATGGACCTGAACACTGAAGCTTTCTTT
CDR3aa: CASSMDLNTEAFF

abundance: medium-sized
j_gene: TRBJ1-2
v_gene: TRBV30
d_gene: -
CDR3nt: TGTGCCTGGAGTGTATACGGAGGGTATGGCTACACCTTC
CDR3aa: CAWSVYGGYGYTF

abundance: many
j_gene: TRBJ1-1
v_gene: TRBV20-1
d_gene: -
CDR3nt: TGCAGTGCTACCCTAGGGACTGAAGCTTTCTTT
CDR3aa: CSATLGTEAFF

abundance: large
j_gene: TRBJ2-2
v_gene: TRBV20-1
d_gene: -
CDR3nt: TGCAGTGCTAGTGAACTTTCTAGGGCCGGGGAGCTGTTTTTT
CDR3aa: CSASELSRAGELFF

abundance: few
j_gene: TRBJ2-7
v_gene: TRBV28
d_gene: TRBD2
CDR3nt: TGTGCCAGCAGTTTATCGGGAGGGGTAGGCTACGAGCAGTACTTC
CDR3aa: CASSLSGGVGYEQYF

abundance: medium-sized
j_gene: TRBJ2-2
v_gene: TRBV28
d_gene: TRBD1
CDR3nt: TGTGCCAGCAGTTTAGTGGACAGGGGGCTCTCCGGGGAGCTGTTTTTT
CDR3aa: CASSLVDRGLSGELFF

abundance: many
j_gene: TRBJ1-2
v_gene: TRBV28
d_gene: TRBD1
CDR3nt: TGTGCCAGCTCCCTAGGACAGGGACGCTATGGCTACACCTTC
CDR3aa: CASSLGQGRYGYTF

abundance: medium-sized
j_gene: TRBJ2-3
v_gene: TRBV3-1
d_gene: -
CDR3nt: TGTGCCAGCAGCCAAGAGGGCACGGGGCCCAGCACAGATACGCAGTATTTT
CDR3aa: CASSQEGTGPSTDTQYF

abundance: medium-sized
j_gene: TRBJ2-1
v_gene: TRBV24-1
d_gene: -
CDR3nt: TGTGCCACCTCGGACCGGGACAAAGCGTTCAATGAGCAGTTCTTC
CDR3aa: CATSDRDKAFNEQFF

abundance: medium-sized
j_gene: TRBJ1-5
v_gene: TRBV7-2
d_gene: TRBD1
CDR3nt: TGTGCCAGCAGCCCCCTCAGGGGGAGCAATCAGCCCCAGCATTTT
CDR3aa: CASSPLRGSNQPQHF

abundance: many
j_gene: TRBJ2-7
v_gene: TRBV27
d_gene: -
CDR3nt: TGTGCCAGCAGTCCCAAGGGACGGAGATACGAGCAGTACTTC
CDR3aa: CASSPKGRRYEQYF

abundance: medium-sized
j_gene: TRBJ1-1
v_gene: TRBV28
d_gene: -
CDR3nt: TGTGCCAGTTACGGACTTATGAACACTGAAGCTTTCTTT
CDR3aa: CASYGLMNTEAFF

abundance: medium-sized
j_gene: TRBJ1-1
v_gene: TRBV27
d_gene: -
CDR3nt: TGTGCCAGCAGTTTGGGGACGGGGCGAGCTTTCTTT
CDR3aa: CASSLGTGRAFF

abundance: large
j_gene: TRBJ2-7
v_gene: TRBV19
d_gene: TRBD1
CDR3nt: TGTGCCAGTAGTATAGAGGGGACAGTAATCACCGAGCAGTACTTC
CDR3aa: CASSIEGTVITEQYF

abundance: -
j_gene: TRBJ2-5
v_gene: TRBV7-9
d_gene: TRBD1
CDR3nt: TGTGCCAGCAGCCGAGACCGGACAGGGGCGAGAGAGACCCAGTACTTC
CDR3aa: CASSRDRTGARETQYF

abundance: medium-sized
j_gene: TRBJ2-5
v_gene: TRBV18
d_gene: -
CDR3nt: TGTGCCAGCTCACCTTGGCAAGAGACCCAGTACTTC
CDR3aa: CASSPWQETQYF

abundance: medium-sized
j_gene: TRBJ2-6
v_gene: TRBV6-2/TRBV6-3
d_gene: -
CDR3nt: TGTGCCACCCGAAGGGGGTCTGGGGCCAACGTCCTGACTTTC
CDR3aa: CATRRGSGANVLTF

abundance: few
j_gene: TRBJ2-4
v_gene: TRBV12-3/TRBV12-4
d_gene: TRBD1
CDR3nt: TGTGCCAGCAGTGGCCGGGACAGGGGGGTCGGCATTCAGTACTTC
CDR3aa: CASSGRDRGVGIQYF

abundance: -
j_gene: TRBJ2-2
v_gene: TRBV6-1
d_gene: -
CDR3nt: TGTGCCAGCAGTGAAATTCAGAGGAACACCGGGGAGCTGTTTTTT
CDR3aa: CASSEIQRNTGELFF

abundance: medium-sized
j_gene: TRBJ1-5
v_gene: TRBV28
d_gene: -
CDR3nt: TGTGCCAGCAGAGCTGTAAGTCAGCCCCAGCATTTT
CDR3aa: CASRAVSQPQHF

abundance: large
j_gene: TRBJ2-1
v_gene: TRBV24-1
d_gene: -
CDR3nt: TGTGCCACCAGTGATTTGCAGCTCGAAGGCGGTGAGCAGTTCTTC
CDR3aa: CATSDLQLEGGEQFF

abundance: many
j_gene: TRBJ2-7
v_gene: TRBV7-9
d_gene: TRBD2
CDR3nt: TGTGCCAGCAGCTTGTGGGGACTAGCGGGGGCCTCCTACGAGCAGTACTTC
CDR3aa: CASSLWGLAGASYEQYF

abundance: hyperexpanded
j_gene: TRBJ1-5
v_gene: TRBV2
d_gene: -
CDR3nt: TGTGCCAGCAATCCCGGGGGTGGGGGTAATCAGCCCCAGCATTTT
CDR3aa: CASNPGGGGNQPQHF

abundance: medium-sized
j_gene: TRBJ2-1
v_gene: TRBV20-1
d_gene: -
CDR3nt: TGCAGTGCTAGAGAGTTCGCCCCATCGGGCAATGAGCAGTTCTTC
CDR3aa: CSAREFAPSGNEQFF